This paragraph reports one TCR beta chain. Its cognate antigen is unknown. The PCR was carried out with 60 Vbeta primers and 13 Jbeta primers. Here immunoSEQ multiplex PCR was the method, and the copy in TCRdb shows in-frame clones only, minus some. The sample holds around 150,000 clones; roughly 75% are singletons and the top ten take roughly 8%. CDR1 is SGHRS, CDR2 YFSETQ, per germline. After removal of 2 bases from V and 2 bases from J, the junction contained 6 bases not matched to a gene. The CDR3 has 15 residues. The data stem from a study of cytomegalovirus exposure and HLA in healthy donors. The study's findings and limits: There were around 160 TCR beta chains listed as cytomegalovirus-associated. In a later analysis, most CMV-associated TCR beta chains appeared HLA-restricted.

The specimen sequenced was PBMCs. J is TRBJ2-7 and V is TRBV5-1; TRBD1 matches 8 bases. The sequence was collected from a woman aged 40 to 49 in good health and CMV-seropositive. The CDR3 sequence: CASSFEQGGTYEQYF. CDR3 in DNA: TGCGCCAGCAGCTTCGAACAGGGGGGTACCTACGAGCAGTACTTC.